This entry concerns a single T cell receptor beta chain. Its specificity is unknown. For the second PCR, which ran for about 6 to 11 cycles, a sample-barcoded 5' primer and a J-beta primer mix were used. Each CDR3 protein gets one entry after TCRdb re-called the 5' RACE reads with MiXCR. The table includes about 780,000 distinct CDR3 sequences, around half detected once. The CDR3 runs to 13 residues. Germline V gives CDR1 SQVTM, CDR2 ANQGSEA. Trimming cost V 5 bases and J 3 bases; bases outside gene matches: 4. This record comes from a study of blood T cells in healthy people across ages. General observations from the study: Naive CD4+ cells and diversity were both higher in long-lived donors than in aged donors.

This clonotype originated in a man of 80 years or more in good health. Sequencing was performed on blood. The chain is built from TRBV29-1 and TRBJ2-1; 7 bases map to TRBD2. The DNA for the CDR3 is TGCAGCGTTCATACTAGCGACTACAATGAGCAGTTCTTC. Translation gives CSVHTSDYNEQFF.